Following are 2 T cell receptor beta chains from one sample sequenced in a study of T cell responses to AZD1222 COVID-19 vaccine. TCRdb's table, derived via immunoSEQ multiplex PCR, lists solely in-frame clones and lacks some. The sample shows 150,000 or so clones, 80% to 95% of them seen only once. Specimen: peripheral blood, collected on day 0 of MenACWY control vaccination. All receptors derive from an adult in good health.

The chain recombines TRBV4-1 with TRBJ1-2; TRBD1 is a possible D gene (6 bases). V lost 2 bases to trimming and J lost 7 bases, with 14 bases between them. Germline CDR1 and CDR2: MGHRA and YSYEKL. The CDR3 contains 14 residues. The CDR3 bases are TGCGCCAGCAGCCAACGGACAGCCGAGCGTGGCTACACCTTC. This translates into CASSQRTAERGYTF.

In DNA, the CDR3 is TGTGCCAGCAGCTCTCCCAGGACAGGGGGGATATCTGGAAACACCATATATTTT. Amino acid sequence: CASSSPRTGGISGNTIYF. The rearrangement joins TRBV5-6 to TRBJ1-3; 10 nucleotides match TRBD1. Trimming at V came to 3 bases and at J to 1 base, leaving 10 bases not matched to a gene. Per the germline V gene, CDR1 is SGHDT and CDR2 is YYEEEE. This CDR3 has 18 amino acids.